This entry lists 18 T cell receptor beta chains sequenced from one sample in a study of blood T cell repertoires in COVID-19 (TCRdb year 2020). Library preparation used the immunoSEQ multiplex PCR assay. This immuneACCESS table, as held by TCRdb, lists in-frame sequences with V and J called but not all clones. Of the missing ones, under half trace to an unresolved V gene in checked studies; the others have no known cause. The sample data list 200,000 to 300,000 clones, and around 85% of these were observed just once. Approximately 3% of the sample goes to the ten largest clones. The sequencing input was peripheral blood. These receptors were obtained from a woman aged 25-40 years who had recovered from COVID-19.

The chain joins TRBV9 to TRBJ2-7; TRBD1 aligns across 8 bases. The length of the CDR3 is 15 residues. Germline V CDR1 and CDR2: SGDLS, YYNGEE. The ends lost 0 bases at V and 0 bases at J; junction bases unmatched: 2. Here the CDR3 DNA reads TGTGCCAGCAGCGTAGGGGGACAGGTCTCCTACGAGCAGTACTTC. Amino acid sequence: CASSVGGQVSYEQYF. Filled out from reference TRBV9 and TRBJ2-7, the complete variable domain reads DSGVTQTPKHLITATGQRVTLRCSPRSGDLSVYWYQQSLDQGLQFLIQYYNGEERAKGNILERFSAQQFPDLHSELNLSSLELGDSALYFCASSVGGQVSYEQYFGPGTRLTVT.

This rearrangement joins TRBV7-2 to TRBJ1-3; D is perhaps TRBD1 (5 bases). The CDR3 consists of 15 residues. V lost 5 bases, J lost 2 bases, and 13 bases lay in between. The germline gives CDR1 SGHTA, CDR2 FQGNSA. Here the CDR3 reads CASSPQGYTGNTIYF. The CDR3 nucleotides are TGTGCCAGCAGCCCGCAGGGTTATACTGGAAACACCATATATTTT.

This clone appeared a single time. The chain joins TRBV14 to TRBJ2-1, with D tentatively TRBD2 (5 bases). V dropped 1 base and J dropped 2 bases, with 12 bases sitting between them. The CDR3 covers 16 residues. The germline gives CDR1 SGHDN, CDR2 FVKESK. CDR3 sequence (DNA): TGTGCCAGCAGCCAAGGGACTCGCCTTACCTACAATGAGCAGTTCTTC. The encoded protein is CASSQGTRLTYNEQFF.

The V call is TRBV18, the J call TRBJ2-1; maybe TRBD2 (6 bases). The CDR3 is 16 amino acids. With 5 bases removed from V and 2 bases from J, the gap between germline ends came to 16 bases. Germline V gene lookup returns CDR1 KGHSH and CDR2 LQKENI. The CDR3 protein is CASSGGRGLTYNEQFF. The CDR3 DNA follows: TGTGCCAGCTCAGGTGGGCGGGGCCTTACCTACAATGAGCAGTTCTTC.

V gene TRBV27 combines with J gene TRBJ1-2; the match to TRBD1 covers 7 bases. Germline V CDR1 and CDR2: MNHEY, SMNVEV (reference sequence). The J segment lost 3 bases and the V segment lost 3 bases, leaving 13 bases of the junction unmatched. The CDR3 covers 17 residues. In nucleotides, the CDR3 is TGTGCCAGCAGTTTTGATGTGGGTACAGGGGCCTACTATGGCTACACCTTC. This translates into CASSFDVGTGAYYGYTF.

This clone has ten or more counts. J is TRBJ2-1 and V is TRBV7-9; 7 bases agree with TRBD1. Germline V CDR1 and CDR2: SEHNR, FQNEAQ (reference sequence). The CDR3 contains 12 residues. The V and J ends lost 5 bases and 7 bases, in that order; junction bases with no gene match: 2. The CDR3 coding sequence is TGTGCCAGCAGCAGACAGGGTAATGAGCAGTTCTTC. Protein: CASSRQGNEQFF.

This chain uses TRBV4-1 with TRBJ2-7; possible D gene TRBD1, 6 bases. V lost 6 bases to trimming and J lost 1 base, with 13 bases between them. Germline lookup yields CDR1 MGHRA and CDR2 YSYEKL. The CDR3 consists of 14 residues. CDR3 sequence: CASRPTGKSYEQYF. The DNA of the CDR3 is TGCGCCAGCAGACCTACAGGGAAATCCTACGAGCAGTACTTC.

The CDR3 DNA reads TGTGCCAGCAGCTCGCCGACTAGCGGGGGGGCACAAACCTACGAGCAGTACTTC. It specifies CASSSPTSGGAQTYEQYF. The genes are TRBV5-4 and TRBJ2-7; TRBD2 agrees at 14 bases. This CDR3 has 18 residues. The germline gives CDR1 SGHNT, CDR2 YYREEE (reference sequence). V lost 3 bases and J lost 2; bases outside the gene matches: 10.

As DNA, the CDR3 is TGTGCCAGTCAGGACGGGGTTTGGAATTCACCCCTCCACTTT. Translated: CASQDGVWNSPLHF. The rearrangement links TRBV19 to TRBJ1-6; D is ambiguous. There are 14 residues in the CDR3. Germline CDR1 LNHDA, CDR2 SQIVND (reference sequence). Trimming pared 8 bases from V and 7 bases from J, leaving 15 bases between.

Only one count was recorded for this clone. DNA for the CDR3: TGTGCCAGCAGCCTCTCGGACAGGCTGGGCACCGGGGAGCTGTTTTTT. Its protein is CASSLSDRLGTGELFF. The chain couples TRBV7-3 to TRBJ2-2; 7 bases are shared with TRBD1. The CDR3 totals 16 residues. The V gene's germline CDR1 is SGHTA and CDR2 FQGTGA. The V segment lost 5 bases and the J segment 4 bases; nucleotides outside the gene matches: 10.

This chain connects TRBV6-2 or TRBV6-3 to TRBJ2-1; 9 nucleotides match TRBD2. The V and J ends lost 0 bases and 7 bases, in that order; junction bases with no gene match: 7. From germline, CDR1 is MNHEY and CDR2 SVGEGT. The CDR3 totals 16 residues. CDR3 amino acids: CASSYSGGGASNEQFF. The CDR3 DNA reads TGTGCCAGCAGTTACTCTGGCGGGGGGGCCTCGAATGAGCAGTTCTTC.

The genes are TRBV5-1 and TRBJ2-7; 7 bases line up with TRBD1. The CDR3 contains 13 residues. Trimming cost V 2 bases and J 6 bases; bases outside gene matches: 5. CDR1 SGHRS and CDR2 YFSETQ come from the germline V gene. The CDR3 bases are TGCGCCAGCAGCTTAACAGGGGATGGCGAGCAGTACTTC. Its protein product is CASSLTGDGEQYF. The full variable domain, rest sourced from reference TRBV5-1 and TRBJ2-7, is KAGVTQTPRYLIKTRGQQVTLSCSPISGHRSVSWYQQTPGQGLQFLFEYFSETQRNKGNFPGRFSGRQFSNSRSEMNVSTLELGDSALYLCASSLTGDGEQYFGPGTRLTVT.

This chain uses TRBV29-1 with TRBJ2-1, with unresolved D. Trimming stripped 5 bases from V and 7 bases from J, with 15 bases between. Looked up from germline, CDR1 is SQVTM and CDR2 is ANQGSEA. This CDR3 contains 13 residues. The DNA of the CDR3 is TGCAGCGTTTACACGGAGAAGTCGAATGAGCAGTTCTTC. Translating it yields CSVYTEKSNEQFF.

V usage is TRBV18 and J usage is TRBJ2-1; a possible D gene is TRBD2 (7 bases). The germline gives CDR1 KGHSH, CDR2 LQKENI. CDR3 length: 14 residues. V dropped 3 bases and J dropped 6 bases, with 12 bases sitting between them. In DNA, the CDR3 is TGTGCCAGCTCACCGATCGGGGGGCCCAATGAGCAGTTCTTC. Its protein is CASSPIGGPNEQFF. Together with reference TRBV18 and TRBJ2-1, the CDR3 gives the full variable domain: NAGVMQNPRHLVRRRGQEARLRCSPMKGHSHVYWYRQLPEEGLKFMVYLQKENIIDESGMPKERFSAEFPKEGPSILRIQQVVRGDSAAYFCASSPIGGPNEQFFGPGTRLTVL.

This clone was recorded only once. The J gene is TRBJ1-4, the V gene TRBV15; D gene ambiguous. Trimming left V 0 bases short and J 8 bases short, with 7 bases between. This CDR3 region has 13 residues. CDR1 and CDR2 from the germline V gene are LNHNV and YYDKDF (reference sequence). The CDR3 region has the DNA TGTGCCACCAGCAGAGATCCGGGAGAAAAACTGTTTTTT. It encodes CATSRDPGEKLFF.

This rearrangement joins TRBV5-1 to TRBJ2-4; D is possibly TRBD2 (5 bases). Trimming stripped 4 bases from V and 0 bases from J, with 11 bases between. The germline V gene has CDR1 SGHRS and CDR2 YFSETQ. The CDR3 covers 15 residues. The CDR3 sequence: CASSPRRGAKNIQYF. The CDR3 coding sequence is TGCGCCAGCAGCCCTCGACGGGGAGCCAAAAACATTCAGTACTTC.

The V and J genes are TRBV19 and TRBJ2-3; 10 positions agree with TRBD2. The CDR3 contains 15 residues. Germline assignment: CDR1 LNHDA and CDR2 SQIVND (reference sequence). J gave up 2 bases and V 8 bases, and 7 bases lay outside the gene matches. The CDR3 loop is CASQRAGGNTDTQYF. Written as DNA, the CDR3 is TGTGCCAGTCAGCGAGCGGGGGGGAACACAGATACGCAGTATTTT.

The chain uses TRBV20-1 and TRBJ2-7; TRBD2 matches 7 bases. The CDR3 runs to 12 residues. The V and J ends lost 3 bases and 6 bases, in that order; junction bases with no gene match: 5. Germline assignment: CDR1 DFQATT and CDR2 SNEGSKA (reference sequence). The CDR3, as DNA: TGCAGTGCTAGTCGGGGGGTCGGCGAGCAGTACTTC. This encodes CSASRGVGEQYF.